This T cell receptor (beta chain) stems from a study of post-analysis software for immune sequencing data. Germline V gene sequence: CDR1 SGHVS, CDR2 FQNEAQ. V lost 1 base, J lost 3 bases, and 20 bases lay in between. CDR3 size: 18 residues. This clonotype showed up just a few times. Its specificity is not known. Study outcomes and limitations: Strong co-clustering by F measure was evident for samples that had been prepared in the same batch. Four or five TRBV segments were more frequent in patients than controls; TRBV5-6, TRBV5-1 and TRBV20-1 belonged to this group. Normalized Chao1 diversity was significantly lower in multiple sclerosis patients than in controls.

Incorporated into the TCR beta cDNA libraries were unique molecular identifiers, which served to reduce PCR and sequencing biases. With about 1 to 11 million T cells as the source, roughly 500,000 cDNA molecules resulted. TCRdb passed the PCR reads through MiXCR, listing each CDR3 protein once. The data show 350,000 to 500,000 distinct CDR3 sequences, 39% seen once. The sample taken for sequencing was blood. J is TRBJ2-3 and V is TRBV7-8, with D possibly being TRBD1 or TRBD2 (6 bases each). The receptor's source is a girl aged 2 to 10 with multiple sclerosis. CDR3 amino acids: CASSLELGGGGLTDTQYF. The CDR3, as DNA: TGTGCCAGCAGCTTAGAATTGGGGGGCGGTGGACTAACAGATACGCAGTATTTT.